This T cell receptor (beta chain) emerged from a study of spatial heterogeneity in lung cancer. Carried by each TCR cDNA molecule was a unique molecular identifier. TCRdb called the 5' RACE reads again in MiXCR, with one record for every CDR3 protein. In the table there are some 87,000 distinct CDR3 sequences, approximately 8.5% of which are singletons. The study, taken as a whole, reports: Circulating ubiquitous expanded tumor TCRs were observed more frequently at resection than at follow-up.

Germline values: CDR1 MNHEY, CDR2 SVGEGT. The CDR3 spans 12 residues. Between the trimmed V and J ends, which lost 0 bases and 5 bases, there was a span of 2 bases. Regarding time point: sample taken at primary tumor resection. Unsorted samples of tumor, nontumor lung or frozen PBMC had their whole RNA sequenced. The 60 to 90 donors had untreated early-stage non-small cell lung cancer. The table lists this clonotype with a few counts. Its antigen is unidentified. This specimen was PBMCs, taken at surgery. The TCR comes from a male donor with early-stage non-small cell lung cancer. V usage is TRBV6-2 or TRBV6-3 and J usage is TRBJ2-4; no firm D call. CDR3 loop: CASSYSQNIQYF. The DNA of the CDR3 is TGTGCCAGCAGTTACTCTCAAAACATTCAGTACTTC.